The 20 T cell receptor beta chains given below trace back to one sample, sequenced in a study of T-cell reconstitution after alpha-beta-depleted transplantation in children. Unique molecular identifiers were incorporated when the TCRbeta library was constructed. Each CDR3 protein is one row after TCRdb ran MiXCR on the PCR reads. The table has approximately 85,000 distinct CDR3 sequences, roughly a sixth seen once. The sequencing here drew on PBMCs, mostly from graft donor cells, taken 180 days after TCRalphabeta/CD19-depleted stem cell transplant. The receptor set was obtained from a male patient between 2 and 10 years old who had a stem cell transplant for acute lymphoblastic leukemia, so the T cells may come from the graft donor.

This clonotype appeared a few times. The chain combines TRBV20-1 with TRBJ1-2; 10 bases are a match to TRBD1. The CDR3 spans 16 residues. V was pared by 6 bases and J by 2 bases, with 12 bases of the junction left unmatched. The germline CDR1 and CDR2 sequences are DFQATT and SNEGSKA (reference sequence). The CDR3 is CSAPRQGASSNYGYTF. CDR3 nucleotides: TGCAGTGCCCCTCGACAGGGGGCCTCTTCAAACTATGGCTACACCTTC.

The CDR3 is CASTGQGTYEQYF. The DNA of the CDR3 is TGTGCCAGCACCGGACAGGGCACCTACGAGCAGTACTTC. The rearrangement joins TRBV12-3 or TRBV12-4 to TRBJ2-7; 8 bases are a match to TRBD1. The CDR3 has 13 residues. The V segment lost 7 bases and the J segment 2 bases; nucleotides outside the gene matches: 4.

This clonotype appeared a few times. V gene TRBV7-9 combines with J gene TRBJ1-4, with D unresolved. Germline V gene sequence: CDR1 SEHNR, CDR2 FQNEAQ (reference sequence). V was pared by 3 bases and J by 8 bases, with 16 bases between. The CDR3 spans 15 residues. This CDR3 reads CASSLWADGREKLFF. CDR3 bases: TGTGCCAGCAGCTTGTGGGCTGACGGCAGGGAAAAACTGTTTTTT.

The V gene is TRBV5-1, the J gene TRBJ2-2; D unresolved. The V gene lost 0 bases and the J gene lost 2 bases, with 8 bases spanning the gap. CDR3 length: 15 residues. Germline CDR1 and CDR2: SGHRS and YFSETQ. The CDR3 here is CASSLVSLNTGELFF. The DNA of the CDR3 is TGCGCCAGCAGCTTGGTTAGCCTTAACACCGGGGAGCTGTTTTTT. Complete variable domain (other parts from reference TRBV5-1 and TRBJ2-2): KAGVTQTPRYLIKTRGQQVTLSCSPISGHRSVSWYQQTPGQGLQFLFEYFSETQRNKGNFPGRFSGRQFSNSRSEMNVSTLELGDSALYLCASSLVSLNTGELFFGEGSRLTVL.

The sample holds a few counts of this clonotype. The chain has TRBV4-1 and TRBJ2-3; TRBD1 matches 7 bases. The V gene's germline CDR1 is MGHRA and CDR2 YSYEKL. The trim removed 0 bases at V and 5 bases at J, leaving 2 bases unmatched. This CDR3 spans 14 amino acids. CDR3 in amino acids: CASSQDRQGDTQYF. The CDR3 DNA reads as TGCGCCAGCAGCCAAGATAGACAGGGAGATACGCAGTATTTT.

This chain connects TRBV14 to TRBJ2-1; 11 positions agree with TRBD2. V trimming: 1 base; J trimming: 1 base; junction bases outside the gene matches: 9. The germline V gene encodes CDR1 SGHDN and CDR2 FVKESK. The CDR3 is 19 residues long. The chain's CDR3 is CASSQVLAGGLGSYNEQFF. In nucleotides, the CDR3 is TGTGCCAGCAGCCAAGTCTTAGCGGGGGGGCTGGGATCCTACAATGAGCAGTTCTTC.

For the CDR3, the DNA is TGTGCCAGCAGTTATTCTCAAGGTCTTTCGAACACCGGGGAGCTGTTTTTT. Residues: CASSYSQGLSNTGELFF. The rearrangement links TRBV6-5 to TRBJ2-2; no clear D gene. This CDR3 contains 17 residues. V shed 3 bases and J shed 0 bases, with 14 bases lying between them. The V gene's germline CDR1 is MNHEY and CDR2 SVGAGI.

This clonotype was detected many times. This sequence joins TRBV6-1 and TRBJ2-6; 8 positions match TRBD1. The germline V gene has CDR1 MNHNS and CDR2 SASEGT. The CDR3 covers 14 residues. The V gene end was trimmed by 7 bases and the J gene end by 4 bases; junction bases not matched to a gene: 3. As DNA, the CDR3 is TGTGCCAGCATCAGGGGGCCCGGGGCCAACGTCCTGACTTTC. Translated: CASIRGPGANVLTF.

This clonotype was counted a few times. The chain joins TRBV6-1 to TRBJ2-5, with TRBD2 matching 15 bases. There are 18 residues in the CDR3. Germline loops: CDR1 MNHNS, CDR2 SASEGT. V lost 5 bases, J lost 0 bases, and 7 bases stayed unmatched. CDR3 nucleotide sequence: TGTGCCAGCAGTACCGGGACTAGCGGGGGGACGTACCAAGAGACCCAGTACTTC. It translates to CASSTGTSGGTYQETQYF.

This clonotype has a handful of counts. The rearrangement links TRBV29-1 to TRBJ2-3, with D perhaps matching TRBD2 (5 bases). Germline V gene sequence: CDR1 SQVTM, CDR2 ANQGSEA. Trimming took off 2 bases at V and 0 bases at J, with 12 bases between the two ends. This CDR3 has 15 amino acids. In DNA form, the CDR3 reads TGCAGCGTTGAATTAGCTAGCCTTAGCACAGATACGCAGTATTTT. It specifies CSVELASLSTDTQYF.

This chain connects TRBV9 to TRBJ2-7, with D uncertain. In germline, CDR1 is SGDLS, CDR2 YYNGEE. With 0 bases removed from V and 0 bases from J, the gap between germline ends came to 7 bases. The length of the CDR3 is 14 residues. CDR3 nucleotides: TGTGCCAGCAGCGTAGGCTCCCCCTCCTACGAGCAGTACTTC. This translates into CASSVGSPSYEQYF.

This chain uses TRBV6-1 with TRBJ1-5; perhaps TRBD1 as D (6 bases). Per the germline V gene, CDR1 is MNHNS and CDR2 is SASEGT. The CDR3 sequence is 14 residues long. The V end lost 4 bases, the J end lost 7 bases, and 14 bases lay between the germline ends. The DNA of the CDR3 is TGTGCCAGCAGTGCCCGGGGGGCAGGGCAGCCCCAGCATTTT. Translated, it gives CASSARGAGQPQHF.

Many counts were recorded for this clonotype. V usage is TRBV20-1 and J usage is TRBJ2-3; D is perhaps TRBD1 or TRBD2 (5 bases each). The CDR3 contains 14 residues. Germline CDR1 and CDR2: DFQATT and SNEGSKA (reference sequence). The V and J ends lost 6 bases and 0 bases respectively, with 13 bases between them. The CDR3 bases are TGCAGTGCCCTAATCGGGGCTAGCACAGATACGCAGTATTTT. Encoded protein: CSALIGASTDTQYF.

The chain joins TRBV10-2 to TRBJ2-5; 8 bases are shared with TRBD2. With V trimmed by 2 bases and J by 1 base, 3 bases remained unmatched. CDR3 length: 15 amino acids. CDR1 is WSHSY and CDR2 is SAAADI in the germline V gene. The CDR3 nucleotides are TGCGCCAGCAGTGAGCTGGCGGGGGGCCAAGAGACCCAGTACTTC. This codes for CASSELAGGQETQYF.

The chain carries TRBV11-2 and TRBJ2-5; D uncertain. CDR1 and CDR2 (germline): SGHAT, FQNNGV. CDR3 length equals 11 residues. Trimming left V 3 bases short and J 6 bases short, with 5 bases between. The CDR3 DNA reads TGTGCCAGCAGCTTCGAAAAGACCCAGTACTTC. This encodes CASSFEKTQYF.

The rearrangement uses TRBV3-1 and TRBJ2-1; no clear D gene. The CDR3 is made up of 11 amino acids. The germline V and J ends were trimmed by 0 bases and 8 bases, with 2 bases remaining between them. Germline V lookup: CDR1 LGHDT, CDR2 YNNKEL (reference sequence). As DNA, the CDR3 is TGTGCCAGCAGCCAAGAATATGAGCAGTTCTTC. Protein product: CASSQEYEQFF.

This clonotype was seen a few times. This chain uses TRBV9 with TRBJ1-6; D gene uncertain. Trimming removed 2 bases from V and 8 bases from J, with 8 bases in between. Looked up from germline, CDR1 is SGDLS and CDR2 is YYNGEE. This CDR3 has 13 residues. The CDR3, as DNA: TGTGCCAGCAGCGTCACAGCCGATTCACCCCTCCACTTT. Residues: CASSVTADSPLHF.

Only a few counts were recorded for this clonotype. CDR3 loop: CASSENRGPYEQYF. The CDR3 DNA reads TGTGCCAGCAGCGAGAACAGGGGTCCCTACGAGCAGTACTTC. This chain links TRBV7-9 with TRBJ2-7; TRBD1 aligns across 7 bases. The V gene end was trimmed by 5 bases and the J gene end by 2 bases; junction bases not matched to a gene: 6. The CDR3 totals 14 residues. The germline V gene encodes CDR1 SEHNR and CDR2 FQNEAQ (reference sequence).

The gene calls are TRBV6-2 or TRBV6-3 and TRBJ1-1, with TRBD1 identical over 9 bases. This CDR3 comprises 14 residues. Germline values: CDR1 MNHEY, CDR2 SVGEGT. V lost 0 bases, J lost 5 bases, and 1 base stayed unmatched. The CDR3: CASSYSDRGTEAFF. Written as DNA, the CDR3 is TGTGCCAGCAGTTACTCCGACAGGGGGACTGAAGCTTTCTTT.

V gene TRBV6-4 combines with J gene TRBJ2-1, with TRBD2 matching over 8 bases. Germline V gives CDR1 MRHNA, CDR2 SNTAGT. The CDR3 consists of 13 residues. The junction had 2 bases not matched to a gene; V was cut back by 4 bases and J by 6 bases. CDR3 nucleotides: TGTGCCAGCAGTGCGGGGGGGTTCAATGAGCAGTTCTTC. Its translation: CASSAGGFNEQFF.